This record concerns one T cell receptor (beta chain) sequence. The TCRbeta library was prepared with unique molecular identifiers. MiXCR, applied by TCRdb to the PCR reads, yields one record per CDR3 protein. Here the sample spans approximately 980,000 distinct CDR3 sequences, around 30% being singletons. The sample belongs to a study of T-cell reconstitution after alpha-beta-depleted transplantation in children. Specimen: PBMCs, mostly from graft donor cells, collected 360 days after TCRalphabeta/CD19-depleted stem cell transplant. The sequence was obtained from a boy in the first two years of life who had a stem cell transplant for SCID, so the T cells may come from the graft donor.

The CDR3 region has the DNA TGTGCCTGTCGCGGAGGCAGGGAAGGATCACCCCTCCACTTT. The encoded protein is CACRGGREGSPLHF. This chain links TRBV27 with TRBJ1-6, with D tentatively TRBD1 (5 bases). Germline CDR1 is MNHEY and CDR2 is SMNVEV (reference sequence). Trimming removed 11 bases from V and 10 bases from J, with 21 bases in between. CDR3 length: 14 residues.